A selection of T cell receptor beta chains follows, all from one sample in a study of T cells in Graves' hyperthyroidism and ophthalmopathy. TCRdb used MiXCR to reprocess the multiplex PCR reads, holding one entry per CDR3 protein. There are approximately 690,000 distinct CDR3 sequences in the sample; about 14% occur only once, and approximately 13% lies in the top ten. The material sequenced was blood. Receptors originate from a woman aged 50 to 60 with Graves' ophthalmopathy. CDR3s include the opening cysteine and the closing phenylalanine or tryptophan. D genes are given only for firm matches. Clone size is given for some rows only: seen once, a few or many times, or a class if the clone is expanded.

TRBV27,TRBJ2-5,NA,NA,CASSLGAGVKTQYF,TGTGCCAGCAGTTTAGGGGCAGGGGTGAAGACCCAGTACTTC
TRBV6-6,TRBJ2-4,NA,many,CASSYSVGQLAKNIQYF,TGTGCCAGCAGTTACTCGGTTGGCCAATTAGCCAAAAACATTCAGTACTTC
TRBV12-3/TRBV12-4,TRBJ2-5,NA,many,CASSFIKETQYF,TGTGCCAGCAGTTTTATCAAAGAGACCCAGTACTTC
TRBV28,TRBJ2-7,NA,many,CASRQGDYEQYF,TGTGCCAGCAGGCAGGGTGACTACGAGCAGTACTTC
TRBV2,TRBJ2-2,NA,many,CASILDVNTGELFF,TGTGCCAGCATATTGGACGTCAACACCGGGGAGCTGTTTTTT
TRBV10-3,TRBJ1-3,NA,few,CAIRESSGNTIYF,TGTGCCATCAGGGAGAGCTCTGGAAACACCATATATTTT
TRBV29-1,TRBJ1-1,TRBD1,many,CSVRTGVNTEAFF,TGCAGCGTAAGGACAGGGGTGAACACTGAAGCTTTCTTT
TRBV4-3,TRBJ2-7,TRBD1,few,CASSQERTGLGSTYEQYF,TGCGCCAGCAGCCAAGAGAGGACAGGGCTCGGGTCTACCTACGAGCAGTACTTC
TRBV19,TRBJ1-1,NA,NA,CASSKDRALNTEAFF,TGTGCCAGTAGTAAGGACAGAGCCCTGAACACTGAAGCTTTCTTT
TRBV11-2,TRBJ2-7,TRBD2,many,CASSLAPTSGTEQYF,TGTGCCAGCAGCTTAGCCCCGACTAGCGGCACAGAGCAGTACTTC
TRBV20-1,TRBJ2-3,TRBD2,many,CSARALAGDPDTQYF,TGCAGTGCTAGAGCCCTAGCGGGAGACCCAGATACGCAGTATTTT
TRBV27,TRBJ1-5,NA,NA,CASDTIDRTNQPQHF,TGTGCCAGTGATACAATCGACAGAACCAATCAGCCCCAGCATTTT
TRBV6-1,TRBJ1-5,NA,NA,CASSSTGRQPQHF,TGTGCCAGCAGTTCGACAGGTCGTCAGCCCCAGCATTTT
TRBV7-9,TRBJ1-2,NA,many,CASSLGKGGYTF,TGTGCCAGCAGCCTGGGGAAGGGTGGCTACACCTTC
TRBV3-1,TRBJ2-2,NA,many,CASSQDPAGRGELFF,TGTGCCAGCAGCCAAGATCCGGCAGGAAGGGGGGAGCTGTTTTTT
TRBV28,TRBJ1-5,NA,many,CASLNPTGQNSNQPQHF,TGTGCCAGCCTTAATCCAACGGGCCAGAATAGCAATCAGCCCCAGCATTTT
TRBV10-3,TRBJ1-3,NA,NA,CAISEQQGNTIYF,TGTGCCATCAGTGAACAACAGGGAAACACCATATATTTT
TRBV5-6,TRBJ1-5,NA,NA,CASSPGPLTNNQPQHF,TGTGCCAGCAGCCCGGGACCACTTACGAACAATCAGCCCCAGCATTTT
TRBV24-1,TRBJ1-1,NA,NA,CATSDSPGEAFF,TGTGCCACCAGTGATTCCCCGGGTGAAGCTTTCTTT
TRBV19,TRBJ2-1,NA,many,CARLICGYNEQFF,TGTGCCAGATTAATATGTGGCTACAATGAGCAGTTCTTC
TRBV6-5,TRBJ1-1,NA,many,CASSYERFPVRLNTEAFF,TGTGCCAGCAGTTACGAACGTTTCCCAGTCAGACTGAACACTGAAGCTTTCTTT
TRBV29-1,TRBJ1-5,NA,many,CSVGAGNQPQHF,TGCAGCGTTGGGGCGGGTAATCAGCCCCAGCATTTT
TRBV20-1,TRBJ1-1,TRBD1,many,CSVNGLTGAYDEAFF,TGCAGTGTTAATGGCTTGACAGGGGCCTATGATGAAGCTTTCTTT
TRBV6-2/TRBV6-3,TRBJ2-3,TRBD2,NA,CASSYLRDYTDTQYF,TGTGCCAGCAGTTACCTCCGGGACTACACAGATACGCAGTATTTT
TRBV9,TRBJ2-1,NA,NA,CASSAPGKHLNEQFF,TGTGCCAGCAGCGCCCCCGGAAAGCACCTCAATGAGCAGTTCTTC
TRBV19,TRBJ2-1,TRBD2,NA,CASSVLAGGVGSYNEQFF,TGTGCCAGTAGTGTACTAGCGGGAGGTGTAGGTTCCTACAATGAGCAGTTCTTC
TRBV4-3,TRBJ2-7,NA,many,CASSQFWAAAYEQYF,TGCGCCAGCAGCCAATTCTGGGCGGCGGCCTACGAGCAGTACTTC
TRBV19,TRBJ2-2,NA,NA,CASTSGLVGTGELFF,TGTGCCAGTACTTCAGGGTTGGTTGGGACCGGGGAGCTGTTTTTT
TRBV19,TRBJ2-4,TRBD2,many,CASSAGLAGELIGNIQYF,TGTGCCAGTAGTGCCGGACTAGCGGGAGAGCTTATCGGGAACATTCAGTACTTC
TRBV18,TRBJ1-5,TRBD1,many,CASSPTGDNQPQHF,TGTGCCAGCTCACCGACAGGGGACAATCAGCCCCAGCATTTT